These T cell receptor beta chains were read from a single sample in a study of response to subunit inactivated influenza vaccine. TCRdb re-analysed the RT-PCR reads in MiXCR, keeping a single row per CDR3 protein. Among hundreds of thousands of distinct CDR3 sequences listed, less than 10% were seen once. The specimen comprised PBMCs from blood, sampled about 23 months after vaccination. The receptors here all came from a man between 50 and 75 years old who received an inactivated influenza vaccine. CDR3s leave out the opening cysteine and the closing phenylalanine or tryptophan. The order of the fields is J gene, V gene, CDR3 length, CDR3 protein.

j_gene: TRBJ2-7
v_gene: TRBV12-3/TRBV12-4
len: 12
CDR3aa: ASRGRLSSYEQY

j_gene: TRBJ2-3
v_gene: TRBV2
len: 13
CDR3aa: ASTGRLAVGDTQY

j_gene: TRBJ2-6
v_gene: TRBV30
len: 12
CDR3aa: AGLASSGANVLT

j_gene: TRBJ1-6
v_gene: TRBV6-1
len: 16
CDR3aa: ASSVDFRDRARNSPLH

j_gene: TRBJ1-1
v_gene: TRBV5-1
len: 11
CDR3aa: ASSPAGVTEAF

j_gene: TRBJ2-2
v_gene: TRBV3-1
len: 16
CDR3aa: TCRFDTFSQTNTGELF

j_gene: TRBJ2-6
v_gene: TRBV11-2
len: 14
CDR3aa: ASSLLITSGANVLT

j_gene: TRBJ2-3
v_gene: TRBV11-2
len: 14
CDR3aa: ASSTIRRAADRYAV

j_gene: TRBJ2-1
v_gene: TRBV11-3
len: 12
CDR3aa: ASSARGGNNEQF

j_gene: TRBJ2-5
v_gene: TRBV12-3/TRBV12-4
len: 16
CDR3aa: ASRSHSGTSGPQETQY

j_gene: TRBJ1-2
v_gene: TRBV9
len: 11
CDR3aa: ASSVGNNYGYT

j_gene: TRBJ2-5
v_gene: TRBV18
len: 13
CDR3aa: ASSPQYRGQETQY

j_gene: TRBJ2-3
v_gene: TRBV20-1
len: 14
CDR3aa: SAPRTGLDATDTQY

j_gene: TRBJ2-2
v_gene: TRBV9
len: 15
CDR3aa: ASSVQRMTQNTGELF

j_gene: TRBJ2-5
v_gene: TRBV7-9
len: 13
CDR3aa: ASTPPRGLQETQY

j_gene: TRBJ2-3
v_gene: TRBV25-1
len: 10
CDR3aa: ASSVSADTQY

j_gene: TRBJ2-7
v_gene: TRBV5-1
len: 15
CDR3aa: ASSLFLAGGSSYEQY

j_gene: TRBJ2-5
v_gene: TRBV7-9
len: 12
CDR3aa: ASSPQGWRETQY

j_gene: TRBJ2-7
v_gene: TRBV3-1
len: 10
CDR3aa: ASSQWSAEQY

j_gene: TRBJ1-5
v_gene: TRBV21-1
len: 16
CDR3aa: ASSKVTLTSYSNQPQH

j_gene: TRBJ2-1
v_gene: TRBV10-3
len: 10
CDR3aa: AINGGRNEQF

j_gene: TRBJ2-1
v_gene: TRBV20-1
len: 14
CDR3aa: SASRSGGASYNEQF

j_gene: TRBJ1-3
v_gene: TRBV3-1
len: 11
CDR3aa: ASSQLGTGSIY

j_gene: TRBJ1-3
v_gene: TRBV2
len: 13
CDR3aa: ASKRGLSSGNTIY

j_gene: TRBJ2-1
v_gene: TRBV7-6
len: 18
CDR3aa: ASSSPPLAGGISSYNEQF

j_gene: TRBJ2-5
v_gene: TRBV3-1
len: 12
CDR3aa: ASSQQGIQETQY

j_gene: TRBJ2-6
v_gene: TRBV6-1
len: 15
CDR3aa: ASSVRTGSAGANVLT

j_gene: TRBJ2-5
v_gene: TRBV11-2
len: 12
CDR3aa: ASSLIQGEETQY

j_gene: TRBJ1-5
v_gene: TRBV6-9
len: 12
CDR3aa: ASGRANPWEPQH

j_gene: TRBJ2-5
v_gene: TRBV7-2
len: 13
CDR3aa: ASSLVGTGTETQY

j_gene: TRBJ1-1
v_gene: TRBV7-8
len: 10
CDR3aa: ASNAGVTEAF

j_gene: TRBJ2-1
v_gene: TRBV20-1
len: 11
CDR3aa: SARDTRANEQF

j_gene: TRBJ2-2
v_gene: TRBV28
len: 10
CDR3aa: ANQAPPGELF

j_gene: TRBJ2-4
v_gene: TRBV20-1
len: 12
CDR3aa: SARVTGDKNIQY

j_gene: TRBJ2-5
v_gene: TRBV5-6
len: 14
CDR3aa: ASSPQGTGGPETQY

j_gene: TRBJ2-3
v_gene: TRBV9
len: 12
CDR3aa: ASSVDGSSDTQY

j_gene: TRBJ2-7
v_gene: TRBV28
len: 13
CDR3aa: ASSPSSTTVYEQY

j_gene: TRBJ2-2
v_gene: TRBV15
len: 14
CDR3aa: ATSREERLYTGELF

j_gene: TRBJ2-7
v_gene: TRBV7-2
len: 12
CDR3aa: ASTTDAGSYEQY

j_gene: TRBJ1-2
v_gene: TRBV29-1
len: 9
CDR3aa: SVKDRIRYT

j_gene: TRBJ2-1
v_gene: TRBV19
len: 13
CDR3aa: ASSIVAPPGNEQF

j_gene: TRBJ2-1
v_gene: TRBV18
len: 14
CDR3aa: ASSDGIASGNNEQF

j_gene: TRBJ2-2
v_gene: TRBV5-1
len: 10
CDR3aa: ASSWGSGELF

j_gene: TRBJ1-4
v_gene: TRBV20-1
len: 14
CDR3aa: SARDGAGTASEKLF

j_gene: TRBJ2-5
v_gene: TRBV7-2
len: 12
CDR3aa: ASSLFRGRETQY

j_gene: TRBJ1-2
v_gene: TRBV5-4
len: 12
CDR3aa: ASSSGTGIHGYT

j_gene: TRBJ2-3
v_gene: TRBV5-1
len: 12
CDR3aa: ASSFASGGDTQY

j_gene: TRBJ2-1
v_gene: TRBV3-1
len: 11
CDR3aa: ASSRTRKSEQF

j_gene: TRBJ2-7
v_gene: TRBV5-1
len: 13
CDR3aa: ASSLGEGLAYEQY

j_gene: TRBJ2-5
v_gene: TRBV5-1
len: 10
CDR3aa: ASHHTQETQY

j_gene: TRBJ2-7
v_gene: TRBV30
len: 13
CDR3aa: AWISASGSSYEQY

j_gene: TRBJ2-6
v_gene: TRBV10-3
len: 14
CDR3aa: AISESSGGVANVLT